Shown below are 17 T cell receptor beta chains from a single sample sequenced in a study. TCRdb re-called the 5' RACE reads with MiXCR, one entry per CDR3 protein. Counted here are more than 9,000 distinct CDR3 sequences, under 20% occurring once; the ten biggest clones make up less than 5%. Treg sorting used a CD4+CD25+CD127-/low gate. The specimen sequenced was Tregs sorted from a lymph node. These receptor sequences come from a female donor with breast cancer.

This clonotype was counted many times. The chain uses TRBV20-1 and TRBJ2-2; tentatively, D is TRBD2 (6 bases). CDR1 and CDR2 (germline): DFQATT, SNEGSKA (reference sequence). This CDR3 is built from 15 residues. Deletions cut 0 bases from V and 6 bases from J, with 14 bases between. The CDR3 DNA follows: TGCAGTGCTAGAGATGGGGGGAGACCGTCCGGGGAGCTGTTTTTT. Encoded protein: CSARDGGRPSGELFF.

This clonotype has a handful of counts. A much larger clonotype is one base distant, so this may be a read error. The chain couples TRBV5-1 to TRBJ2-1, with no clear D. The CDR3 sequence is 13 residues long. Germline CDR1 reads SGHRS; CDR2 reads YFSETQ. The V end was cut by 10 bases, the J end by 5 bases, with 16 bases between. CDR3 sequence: CACMVGLNNEQFF. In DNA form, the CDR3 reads TGCGCCTGCATGGTCGGTCTCAACAATGAGCAGTTCTTC.

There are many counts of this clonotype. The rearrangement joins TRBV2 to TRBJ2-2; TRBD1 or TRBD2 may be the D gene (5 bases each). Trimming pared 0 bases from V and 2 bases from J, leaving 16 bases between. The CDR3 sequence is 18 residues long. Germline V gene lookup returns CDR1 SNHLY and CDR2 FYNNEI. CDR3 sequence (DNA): TGTGCCAGCAGTGAAGCAGGGTTGGGGGACGGAAACACCGGGGAGCTGTTTTTT. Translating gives CASSEAGLGDGNTGELFF. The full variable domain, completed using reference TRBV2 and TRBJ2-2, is EPEVTQTPSHQVTQMGQEVILRCVPISNHLYFYWYRQILGQKVEFLVSFYNNEISEKSEIFDDQFSVERPDGSNFTLKIRSTKLEDSAMYFCASSEAGLGDGNTGELFFGEGSRLTVL.

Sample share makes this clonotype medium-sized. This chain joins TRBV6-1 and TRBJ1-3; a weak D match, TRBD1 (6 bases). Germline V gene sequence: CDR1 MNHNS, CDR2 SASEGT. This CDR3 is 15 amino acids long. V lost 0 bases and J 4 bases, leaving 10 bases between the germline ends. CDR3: CASSEAMDRGNTIYF. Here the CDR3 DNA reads TGTGCCAGCAGTGAAGCGATGGACAGAGGAAACACCATATATTTT.

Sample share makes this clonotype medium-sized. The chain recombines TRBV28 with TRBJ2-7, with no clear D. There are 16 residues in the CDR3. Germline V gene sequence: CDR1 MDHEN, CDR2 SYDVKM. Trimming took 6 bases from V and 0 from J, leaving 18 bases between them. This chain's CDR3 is CASSYPHSRNSYEQYF. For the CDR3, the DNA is TGTGCCAGCAGCTACCCACACAGCCGAAACTCCTACGAGCAGTACTTC.

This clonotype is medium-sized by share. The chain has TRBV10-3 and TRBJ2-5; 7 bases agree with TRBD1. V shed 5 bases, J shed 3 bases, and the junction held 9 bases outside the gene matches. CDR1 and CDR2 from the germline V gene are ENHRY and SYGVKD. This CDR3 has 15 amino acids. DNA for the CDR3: TGTGCCATCAGTCAGAGCCGGGACAGAGAAGAGACCCAGTACTTC. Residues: CAISQSRDREETQYF.

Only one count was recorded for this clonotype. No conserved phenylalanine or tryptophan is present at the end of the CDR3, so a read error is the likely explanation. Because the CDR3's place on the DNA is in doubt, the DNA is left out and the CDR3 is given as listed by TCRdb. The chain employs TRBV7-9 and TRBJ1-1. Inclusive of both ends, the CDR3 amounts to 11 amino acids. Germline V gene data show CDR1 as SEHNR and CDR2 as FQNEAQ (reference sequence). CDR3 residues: CASSLKTETFV.

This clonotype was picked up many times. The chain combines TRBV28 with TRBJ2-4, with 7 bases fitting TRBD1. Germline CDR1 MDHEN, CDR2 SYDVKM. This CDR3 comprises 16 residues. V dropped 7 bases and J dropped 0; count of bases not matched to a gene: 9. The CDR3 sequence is CASTLQGPLAKNIQYF. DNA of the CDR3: TGTGCCAGCACCCTACAGGGGCCTCTAGCCAAAAACATTCAGTACTTC.

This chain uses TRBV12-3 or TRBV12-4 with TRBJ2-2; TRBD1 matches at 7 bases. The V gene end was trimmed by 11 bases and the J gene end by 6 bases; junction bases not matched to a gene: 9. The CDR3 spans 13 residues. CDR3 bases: TGTGCCGGCACGAGGGGGCCGGCCGGGGAGCTGTTTTTT. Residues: CAGTRGPAGELFF.

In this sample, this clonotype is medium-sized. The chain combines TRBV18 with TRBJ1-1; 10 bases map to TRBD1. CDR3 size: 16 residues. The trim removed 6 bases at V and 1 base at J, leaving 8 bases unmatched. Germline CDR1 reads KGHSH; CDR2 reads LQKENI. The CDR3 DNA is TGTGCCAGCTCCGACAGGGGGCGCGGCTCGAACACTGAAGCTTTCTTT. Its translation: CASSDRGRGSNTEAFF.

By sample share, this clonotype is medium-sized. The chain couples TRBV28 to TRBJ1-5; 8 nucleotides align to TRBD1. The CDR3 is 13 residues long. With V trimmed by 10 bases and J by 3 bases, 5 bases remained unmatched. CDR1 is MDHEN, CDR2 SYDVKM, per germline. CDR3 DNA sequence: TGTGCCACCGGCAGGGGGCTCAATCAGCCCCAGCATTTT. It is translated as CATGRGLNQPQHF.

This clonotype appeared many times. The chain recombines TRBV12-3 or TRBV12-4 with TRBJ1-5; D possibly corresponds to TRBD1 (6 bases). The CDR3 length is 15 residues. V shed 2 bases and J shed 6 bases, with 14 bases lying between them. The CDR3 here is CASSLPGVPRQPQHF. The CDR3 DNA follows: TGTGCCAGCAGTTTACCAGGGGTCCCCCGTCAGCCCCAGCATTTT.

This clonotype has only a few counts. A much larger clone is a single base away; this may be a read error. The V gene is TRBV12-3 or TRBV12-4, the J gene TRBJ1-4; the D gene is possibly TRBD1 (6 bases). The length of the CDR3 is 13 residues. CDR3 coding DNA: TGTGCCAGCAGTTTAATTGGGGGCGAAAGACTGTTTTTT. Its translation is CASSLIGGERLFF.

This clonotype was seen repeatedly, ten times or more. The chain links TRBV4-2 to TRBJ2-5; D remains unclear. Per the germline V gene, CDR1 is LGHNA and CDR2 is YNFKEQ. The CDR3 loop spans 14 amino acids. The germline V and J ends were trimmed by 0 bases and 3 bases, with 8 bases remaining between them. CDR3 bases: TGTGCCAGCAGCCAAGATCTGATCGAAGAGACCCAGTACTTC. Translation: CASSQDLIEETQYF.

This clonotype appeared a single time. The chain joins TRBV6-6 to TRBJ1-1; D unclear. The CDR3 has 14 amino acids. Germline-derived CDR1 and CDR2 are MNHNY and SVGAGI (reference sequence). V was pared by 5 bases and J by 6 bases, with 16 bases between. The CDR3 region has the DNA TGTGCCAGCAGTCCCCCCGCCGGGAGCTCTGAAGCTTTCTTT. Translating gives CASSPPAGSSEAFF.

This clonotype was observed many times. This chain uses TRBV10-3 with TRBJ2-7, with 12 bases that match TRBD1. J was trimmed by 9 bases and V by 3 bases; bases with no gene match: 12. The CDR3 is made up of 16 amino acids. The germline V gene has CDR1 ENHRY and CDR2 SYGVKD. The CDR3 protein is CAISERKGQGAEGQYF. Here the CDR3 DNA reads TGTGCCATCAGTGAAAGGAAGGGACAGGGGGCTGAGGGGCAGTACTTC.

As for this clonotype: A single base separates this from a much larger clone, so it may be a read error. The CDR3 nucleotides read TGCGCCAGCAGGGACGGGACAGGGGTAAGCATGGACACTGAAGCTTTCTTT. It encodes CASRDGTGVSMDTEAFF. The gene calls are TRBV5-1 and TRBJ1-1; TRBD1 agrees at 10 bases. Germline-derived CDR1 and CDR2 are SGHRS and YFSETQ. This CDR3 region has 17 residues. V lost 5 bases and J lost 3; bases outside the gene matches: 13.